The entry below gives a single T cell receptor (beta chain) sequence along with its context. This specimen belongs to a study of blood T cell repertoires in COVID-19. At the level of the study: T cells, B-cell-depleted T cells, or PBMCs provided the cDNA or gDNA that served as material.

The table came from immunoSEQ multiplex PCR; TCRdb's copy has only in-frame clones and leaves some out. The table shows 170,000 or so clones, with roughly 87% occurring only once. Those who participated ranged in age from roughly 18 to 89 years and resided in 24 US areas. Resolution of symptoms, clearance, or two negative PCRs was present in recovered Cohort 3 donors. The clonotype comes from a woman aged 50 to 60 who had recovered from COVID-19. The sample taken for sequencing was PBMCs or T cells enriched from blood (not recorded which).

CDR3 in amino acids: CATSDLNLSYGYTF. The CDR3 region has the DNA TGTGCCACCAGTGATTTGAACCTAAGCTATGGCTACACCTTC. The chain has TRBV24-1 and TRBJ1-2, with no clear D. Germline CDR1 KGHDR, CDR2 SFDVKD. This CDR3 contains 14 residues. V was pared by 0 bases and J by 4 bases, with 8 bases between.